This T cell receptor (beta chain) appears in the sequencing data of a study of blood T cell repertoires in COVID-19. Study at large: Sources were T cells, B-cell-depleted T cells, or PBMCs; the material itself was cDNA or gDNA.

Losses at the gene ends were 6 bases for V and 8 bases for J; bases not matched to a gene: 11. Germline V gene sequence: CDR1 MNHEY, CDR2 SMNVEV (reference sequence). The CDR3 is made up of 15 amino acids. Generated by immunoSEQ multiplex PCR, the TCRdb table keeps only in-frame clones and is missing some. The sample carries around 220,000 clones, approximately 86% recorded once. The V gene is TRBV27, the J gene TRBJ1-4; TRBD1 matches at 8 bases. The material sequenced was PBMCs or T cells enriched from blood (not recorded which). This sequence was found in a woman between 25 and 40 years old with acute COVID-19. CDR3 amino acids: CASSTFGTGGEKLFF. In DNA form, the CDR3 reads TGTGCCAGCAGCACCTTCGGGACAGGTGGAGAAAAACTGTTTTTT.